This TCR beta chain was documented in a study of blood T cell repertoires in COVID-19. In the original processing: Estimation of nucleated cell counts relied on the amplification of reference gene primers. Some clones are missing from TCRdb's copy, which holds only in-frame ones; the method was immunoSEQ multiplex PCR. V, J and clone size are taken as reported in that table, and D and trimming were inferred from the DNA itself. The table records 250,000 to 400,000 clones, approximately 90% of them present only once. CDR3 length: 12 amino acids. Per the germline V gene, CDR1 is SQVTM and CDR2 is ANQGSEA. V shed 7 bases and J 2 bases; nucleotides not matched to a gene: 3.

This receptor was obtained from a woman in her twenties or thirties with COVID-19, enrolled during active disease. The V and J genes are TRBV29-1 and TRBJ2-3; 7 nucleotides line up with TRBD2. The sample taken for sequencing was peripheral blood. The CDR3 sequence: CSAGGTTDTQYF. For the CDR3, the DNA is TGCAGCGCCGGGGGGACCACAGATACGCAGTATTTT.